Listed below are T cell receptor beta chains from one sample, sequenced in a study of cytomegalovirus exposure and HLA in healthy donors. Sequencing used immunoSEQ multiplex PCR; TCRdb keeps in-frame clones, though not all of them. The sample table sets out about 120,000 clones. Sequencing used PBMCs. These receptors all come from a young man in good health and CMV-seronegative. Each CDR3 is given without its conserved first and last residue.

v_gene	len	CDR3aa
TRBV19	14	ASSPTLRGLNNEQF
TRBV5-1	12	ASSLTRGRETQY
TRBV2	11	ASSRTVTDTQY
TRBV30	11	AWRGQGATEAF
TRBV28	11	ASQGQGHSPLH
TRBV4-3	17	ASSQESVASGRSYNEQF
TRBV4-3	13	ASSQEGGPGNTIY
TRBV7-9	12	ASSIAGGSYEQY
TRBV30	11	AWSITANYGYT
TRBV6-5	12	AAKSGLSTDTQY
TRBV28	15	ASSPLRVLSGTDTQY
TRBV7-2	13	ASSLVGSENQPQH
TRBV7-3	12	ASSPGGDTDTQY
TRBV15	16	ATSREGTNATEVETQY
TRBV28	15	ASALWGGGRQKLKLF
TRBV27	12	ASSSTVNTGELF
TRBV7-2	13	ASRRDRVMNTEAF
TRBV5-1	12	ASSLVTDSYGYT
TRBV7-8	12	ASSHKAGAPEAF
TRBV5-1	12	ASSFSAATDTQY
TRBV10-3	11	AIVERREETQY
TRBV9	13	ASSPRDRGMYEQY
TRBV6-5	11	ASTRGQGAGYT
TRBV2	16	ASSASGTGWLNTGELF
TRBV2	14	ASSPITGSGANVLT
TRBV29-1	11	SGREQGTGVEY
TRBV30	13	ACRDRGLGANVLT
TRBV2	12	ASSEETVRYEQY
TRBV5-1	13	ASSSGGAGDGELF
TRBV14	14	ASSQGRAGEDTEAF
TRBV9	14	ASSGRQPLSGNTIY
TRBV7-9	12	ASSTGQLNTEAF
TRBV6-5	14	ASSYRGGDYNYGYT
TRBV7-2	10	ASSSFADTQY
TRBV30	8	AYRQREQF
TRBV28	11	ASRRDSGVGYT
TRBV19	16	ASSTPRGTATINYGYT
TRBV7-9	11	ASSLRGGTEAF
TRBV28	10	ATTGQIYEQY
TRBV27	13	ASSLSPGPTDTQY
TRBV9	12	ASSVGGSTDTQY
TRBV9	13	ASSVSGLHSLEQY
TRBV6-6	11	ASWDRDTYEQY
TRBV7-6	14	ASSLGAATTISEQY
TRBV7-3	15	ASSLGTSGHAGYEQY
TRBV7-7	11	ASSRGGTDTQY
TRBV25-1	12	ASSGTGFSYEQY
TRBV27	13	ASRRAGTGSYEQY
TRBV7-3	12	ASSLTTRGNEQF
TRBV2	11	ASTPTSNYEQY
TRBV28	9	ASWVEAGYT
TRBV27	13	ASWGSRFSGNTIY